The rows below give T cell receptor beta chains drawn from one sample of a study of OX40 agonist ivuxolimab in advanced cancers. The data were produced by immunoSEQ multiplex PCR, yet TCRdb's version contains in-frame clones alone and is incomplete. Among over 150,000 clones listed, around 94% were seen once. The sample was CD4+ or CD8+ T cells sorted from blood, taken in a trial of the OX40 agonist ivuxolimab. The receptor source for this set is an adult with an advanced solid tumor such as melanoma, head and neck, liver or kidney cancer. Each CDR3 is given with its conserved first and last residue. A D gene is named only where the DNA matches it firmly. Some rows mark clone size as missing; the rest say once, few, many or name a class of expanded clone.

CASSEGISDYQRRASF	TGTGCCAGCAGTGAGGGAATATCGGACTATCAGCGGCGGGCATCCTTC	-	TRBJ2-7	TRBV6-4	-
CASSLTGEYGYTF	TGTGCCAGCAGTTTAACGGGGGAGTATGGCTACACCTTC	-	TRBJ1-2	TRBV27	-
CSARRTSAGTNEKLFF	TGCAGCGCCCGCCGGACATCCGCAGGGACTAATGAAAAACTGTTTTTT	-	TRBJ1-4	TRBV29-1	once
CASSLENTEAFF	TGTGCCAGCAGCTTGGAGAACACTGAAGCTTTCTTT	-	TRBJ1-1	TRBV7-9	-
CASSEPRDPYNEQFF	TGTGCCAGCAGTGAGCCCAGGGATCCCTACAATGAGCAGTTCTTC	-	TRBJ2-1	TRBV25-1	once
CASSLWSVTDTQYF	TGTGCCAGCAGCTTATGGTCAGTCACAGATACGCAGTATTTT	-	TRBJ2-3	TRBV7-6	once
CASSPGYFTNPYEQYF	TGCGCCAGCAGTCCGGGTTATTTTACCAACCCCTACGAGCAGTACTTC	-	TRBJ2-7	TRBV23-1	-
CASSLVLLAGGASPYEQYF	TGTGCCAGCAGCTTAGTTTTGTTAGCGGGAGGTGCCTCCCCCTACGAGCAGTACTTC	TRBD2	TRBJ2-7	TRBV7-2	-
CASSNRQVRLAEAFF	TGTGCCAGCTCAAATAGACAGGTGAGGCTCGCTGAAGCTTTCTTT	-	TRBJ1-1	TRBV27	-
CASSLERTSVYNEQFF	TGTGCCAGCAGCTTAGAAAGGACTAGCGTGTACAATGAGCAGTTCTTC	TRBD2	TRBJ2-1	TRBV11-2	once
CASSPQTGASYEQYF	TGTGCCAGCAGCCCCCAGACAGGGGCCTCCTACGAGCAGTACTTC	TRBD1	TRBJ2-7	TRBV11-2	-
CASSFPGPFDNEQFF	TGTGCCAGCAGTTTTCCGGGCCCATTTGACAATGAGCAGTTCTTC	-	TRBJ2-1	TRBV6-9	-
CASSSSPTYEQYF	TGTGCCAGCAGCTCCTCCCCCACCTACGAGCAGTACTTC	-	TRBJ2-7	TRBV7-3	-
CSVTMPGYEQYF	TGCAGCGTAACGATGCCTGGCTACGAGCAGTACTTC	-	TRBJ2-7	TRBV29-1	once
CASSLASWGRRNTEAFF	TGCGCCAGCAGCTTGGCAAGCTGGGGACGGAGGAACACTGAAGCTTTCTTT	-	TRBJ1-1	TRBV5-1	-
CASSFQGAPQETQYF	TGCGCCAGCAGCTTTCAGGGGGCGCCCCAAGAGACCCAGTACTTC	TRBD1	TRBJ2-5	TRBV5-1	-
CASTILPRNTEAFF	TGTGCCAGCACCATCTTACCACGGAACACTGAAGCTTTCTTT	-	TRBJ1-1	TRBV28	-
CASSLGSAYEQYF	TGTGCCAGCAGTTTAGGAAGCGCCTACGAGCAGTACTTC	-	TRBJ2-7	TRBV28	-
CASSPGGTSGSYEQYF	TGCGCCAGCAGCCCGGGGGGGACTAGCGGGAGCTACGAGCAGTACTTC	TRBD2	TRBJ2-7	TRBV5-1	-
CASSLGSGYYNEQFF	TGTGCCAGCAGCTTAGGGTCCGGATACTACAATGAGCAGTTCTTC	-	TRBJ2-1	TRBV13	-
CASSLEAAKNTEAFF	TGTGCCAGCAGCTTAGAGGCAGCGAAGAACACTGAAGCTTTCTTT	-	TRBJ1-1	TRBV7-2	-
CASSLNPTGGNQPQHF	TGTGCCAGCAGTTTAAACCCAACAGGGGGGAATCAGCCCCAGCATTTT	TRBD1	TRBJ1-5	TRBV27	-
CASSTSGGTDTQYF	TGTGCCAGCAGCACTAGCGGGGGAACAGATACGCAGTATTTT	TRBD2	TRBJ2-3	TRBV2	-